The 27 T cell receptor beta chains below were found in one sample sequenced in a study of T cell responses to AZD1222 COVID-19 vaccine. Here immunoSEQ multiplex PCR was the method, and the copy in TCRdb shows in-frame clones only, minus some. This table holds 150,000 or so clones, approximately 94% found once. This sample comprised peripheral blood, obtained on day 0 of AZD1222 vaccination. All receptors derive from an adult in good health.

The chain recombines TRBV3-1 (or the pseudogene TRBV3-2) with TRBJ2-1; possibly TRBD2 for D (6 bases). Germline values: CDR1 LGHDT, CDR2 YNNKEL (reference sequence). The CDR3 totals 14 residues. V was trimmed by 1 base and J by 10 bases, leaving 14 bases between them. The CDR3 sequence is CASSQAGLPREQFF. The CDR3 DNA reads TGTGCCAGCAGCCAAGCGGGACTCCCAAGAGAGCAGTTCTTC.

This clone is a singleton in its sample. The V gene is TRBV4-1, the J gene TRBJ2-7; 7 positions agree with TRBD1. This CDR3 contains 15 residues. Trimming took 4 bases from V and 0 from J; bases not matched to a gene: 6. CDR1 and CDR2 from the germline V gene are MGHRA and YSYEKL. CDR3: CASSLQGQSSYEQYF. CDR3 DNA sequence: TGCGCCAGCAGCCTTCAGGGACAGAGCTCCTACGAGCAGTACTTC.

This chain connects TRBV28 to TRBJ2-3; 15 nucleotides line up with TRBD2. This CDR3 is 16 amino acids long. Germline loops: CDR1 MDHEN, CDR2 SYDVKM. The trim removed 5 bases at V and 3 bases at J, leaving 3 bases unmatched. CDR3 protein: CASSPGTSGGTDTQYF. CDR3 nucleotides: TGTGCCAGCAGTCCGGGGACTAGCGGGGGGACAGATACGCAGTATTTT. The whole variable domain, filled in from reference TRBV28 and TRBJ2-3, reads DVKVTQSSRYLVKRTGEKVFLECVQDMDHENMFWYRQDPGLGLRLIYFSYDVKMKEKGDIPEGYSVSREKKERFSLILESASTNQTSMYLCASSPGTSGGTDTQYFGPGTRLTVL.

CDR3 protein: CASSPNQIYNSPLHF. The CDR3 bases are TGTGCCAGCTCACCAAATCAGATCTATAATTCACCCCTCCACTTT. J is TRBJ1-6 and V is TRBV18; no clear D. This CDR3 region has 15 residues. Germline CDR1 KGHSH, CDR2 LQKENI. Trimming took 2 bases from V and 3 from J, leaving 8 bases between them.

The V call is TRBV7-3, the J call TRBJ2-2; D gene unclear. Trimming took off 2 bases at V and 8 bases at J, with 6 bases between the two ends. The CDR3 spans 12 residues. Germline V gene data show CDR1 as SGHTA and CDR2 as FQGTGA. DNA of the CDR3: TGTGCCAGCAGCTTATTGGGAGGGGAGCTGTTTTTT. Translated, it gives CASSLLGGELFF.

The chain links TRBV4-2 to TRBJ1-1; no reliable D call. This CDR3 is built from 16 residues. Germline CDR1 LGHNA, CDR2 YNFKEQ. The V end was cut by 1 base, the J end by 0 bases, with 12 bases between. This CDR3 is CASSQAVGIMNTEAFF. The CDR3 DNA is TGTGCCAGCAGCCAAGCCGTAGGGATCATGAACACTGAAGCTTTCTTT.

The chain links TRBV2 to TRBJ1-6, with D perhaps matching TRBD1 (5 bases). The CDR3 is made up of 14 amino acids. Germline V gene sequence: CDR1 SNHLY, CDR2 FYNNEI. The ends were cut back, 3 bases at V and 8 bases at J, with 11 bases in the middle. The CDR3 bases are TGTGCCAGCAGTGAGGCAGGGTCGGATTCACCCCTCCACTTT. Translated, it gives CASSEAGSDSPLHF.

The count of this clone is one. The V and J genes are TRBV10-1 and TRBJ2-7; 13 nucleotides agree with TRBD2. Germline CDR1 reads WNHNN; CDR2 reads SYGVQD (reference sequence). The CDR3 sequence is 16 residues long. Unmatched junction bases numbered 13, after V lost 11 bases and J lost 3 bases. CDR3 in amino acids: CAFPRPTSGGDYEQYF. In DNA form, the CDR3 reads TGCGCCTTCCCTAGGCCAACTAGCGGGGGGGACTACGAGCAGTACTTC.

The chain recombines TRBV27 with TRBJ1-2, with TRBD1 matching 7 bases. The germline V gene encodes CDR1 MNHEY and CDR2 SMNVEV (reference sequence). With V trimmed by 4 bases and J by 8 bases, 13 bases remained unmatched. The CDR3 runs 15 residues. As DNA, the CDR3 is TGTGCCAGCAGTTCATGGAAAGGGGGCGTGAGGGGCTACACCTTC. This sequence encodes CASSSWKGGVRGYTF.

This sequence joins TRBV7-2 and TRBJ2-1; D uncertain. The CDR3 extends over 13 amino acids. Germline CDR1 is SGHTA and CDR2 is FQGNSA. The V end was cut by 2 bases, the J end by 4 bases, with 6 bases between. CDR3 loop: CASSLREYNEQFF. The CDR3 coding sequence is TGTGCCAGCAGCTTAAGGGAATACAATGAGCAGTTCTTC. The full variable domain, with the rest looked up from reference TRBV7-2 and TRBJ2-1, is GAGVSQSPSNKVTEKGKDVELRCDPISGHTALYWYRQSLGQGLEFLIYFQGNSAPDKSGLPSDRFSAERTGGSVSTLTIQRTQQEDSAVYLCASSLREYNEQFFGPGTRLTVL.

The chain has TRBV13 and TRBJ2-1, with D possibly being TRBD1 (5 bases). The CDR3 covers 13 residues. Germline CDR1 and CDR2: PRHDT and FYEKMQ (reference sequence). Trimming removed 5 bases at V and 5 bases at J, with 10 bases between. In DNA, the CDR3 is TGTGCCAGCAGCCCAGACAGCCACAATGAGCAGTTCTTC. Translating it yields CASSPDSHNEQFF. The full variable domain, rest sourced from reference TRBV13 and TRBJ2-1, is AAGVIQSPRHLIKEKRETATLKCYPIPRHDTVYWYQQGPGQDPQFLISFYEKMQSDKGSIPDRFSAQQFSDYHSELNMSSLELGDSALYFCASSPDSHNEQFFGPGTRLTVL.

This clone came up once. The junction differs from germline at one of its ends, possibly a read error. The J gene is TRBJ1-5, the V gene TRBV6-5, with TRBD1 as a possible D gene (6 bases). This CDR3 contains 13 residues. From germline, CDR1 is MNHEY and CDR2 SVGAGI. This CDR3 is CASSWTANQPQHF. CDR3 coding DNA: TGTGCCAGCAGTTGGACAGCCAATCAACCCCAGCATTTT.

This chain connects TRBV6-1 to TRBJ2-2; D remains ambiguous. Germline loops: CDR1 MNHNS, CDR2 SASEGT. The CDR3 contains 14 residues. V was pared by 3 bases and J by 6 bases, with 11 bases between. CDR3 amino acids: CASSDRAWAGELFF. DNA for the CDR3: TGTGCCAGCAGTGACAGAGCGTGGGCCGGGGAGCTGTTTTTT.

The chain is built from TRBV24-1 and TRBJ1-1; weak D call: TRBD1 (6 bases). Per germline, CDR1 KGHDR and CDR2 SFDVKD. This CDR3 spans 14 amino acids. V shed 10 bases and J shed 0 bases, with 14 bases lying between them. CDR3 bases: TGTGCCACTTCAACCGGGGGCCTGAACACTGAAGCTTTCTTT. It is translated as CATSTGGLNTEAFF.

This chain uses TRBV5-6 with TRBJ1-2, with a possible D match to TRBD1 (5 bases). The V end lost 0 bases, the J end lost 8 bases, and 14 bases lay between the germline ends. CDR1 is SGHDT, CDR2 YYEEEE, per germline. The CDR3 consists of 14 residues. The CDR3 region has the DNA TGTGCCAGCAGCTTGGACATTTGGAGGGGCGGCTACACCTTC. It specifies CASSLDIWRGGYTF.

A single count supports this clone. J is TRBJ1-1 and V is TRBV19; D gene ambiguous. The length of the CDR3 is 15 residues. V was clipped by 0 bases and J by 1 base, with 9 bases between them. The germline V gene encodes CDR1 LNHDA and CDR2 SQIVND (reference sequence). The CDR3 region has the DNA TGTGCCAGTAGTATAGACGTACACCAGAACACTGAAGCTTTCTTT. Translated, it gives CASSIDVHQNTEAFF. The full variable domain, completed using reference TRBV19 and TRBJ1-1, is DGGITQSPKYLFRKEGQNVTLSCEQNLNHDAMYWYRQDPGQGLRLIYYSQIVNDFQKGDIAEGYSVSREKKESFPLTVTSAQKNPTAFYLCASSIDVHQNTEAFFGQGTRLTVV.

The V and J genes are TRBV2 and TRBJ1-6, with D perhaps TRBD1 (5 bases). Per germline, CDR1 SNHLY and CDR2 FYNNEI. Trimming shortened V by 8 bases and J by 5 bases, and 16 bases separated the two germline ends. The CDR3 covers 15 residues. The CDR3 nucleotides read TGTGCCAGCGGGGGTTGGGACGGTAATAATTCACCCCTCCACTTT. Protein: CASGGWDGNNSPLHF.

The chain uses TRBV7-2 and TRBJ2-7; D might be TRBD2 (6 bases). Trimming took off 1 base at V and 3 bases at J, with 13 bases between the two ends. The CDR3 length is 15 residues. Germline V gene data show CDR1 as SGHTA and CDR2 as FQGNSA. DNA of the CDR3: TGTGCCAGCAGCTTAGGGGCGGGGAACCTCTACGAGCAGTACTTC. Encoded protein: CASSLGAGNLYEQYF.

The rearrangement links TRBV27 to TRBJ1-2, with 7 bases lining up with TRBD1. In germline, CDR1 is MNHEY, CDR2 SMNVEV (reference sequence). The CDR3 extends over 15 amino acids. Germline trimming cut 4 bases from V and 4 bases from J; bases unmatched to any gene: 9. This CDR3 is CASSSSQGGVYGYTF. In nucleotides, the CDR3 is TGTGCCAGCAGTTCGTCGCAGGGGGGGGTCTATGGCTACACCTTC.

Written as DNA, the CDR3 is TGTGCCAGCAGCCAAGGGGGGCTTGATGGCTACACCTTC. Its translation: CASSQGGLDGYTF. The rearrangement joins TRBV14 to TRBJ1-2; D is perhaps TRBD1 (6 bases). The CDR3 contains 13 residues. Germline CDR1 is SGHDN and CDR2 is FVKESK. Trimming pared 1 base from V and 6 bases from J, leaving 9 bases between.

The rearrangement joins TRBV9 to TRBJ1-4, with D hard to call. CDR1 and CDR2 (germline): SGDLS, YYNGEE. This CDR3 is 14 amino acids long. The germline V and J ends were trimmed by 3 bases and 7 bases, with 13 bases remaining between them. Here the CDR3 DNA reads TGTGCCAGCAGCGGGCCCCGGGGTTCTGAAAAACTGTTTTTT. This gives the protein CASSGPRGSEKLFF.

The J gene is TRBJ2-1, the V gene TRBV5-5, with 15 bases fitting TRBD2. The V gene's germline CDR1 is SGHKS and CDR2 YYEKEE (reference sequence). Trimming removed 3 bases from V and 4 bases from J; junction bases left unmatched: 11. The CDR3 is made up of 19 amino acids. The CDR3 sequence: CASSSGLAGGLGGYNEQFF. DNA for the CDR3: TGTGCCAGCAGCTCCGGACTAGCGGGGGGGCTCGGCGGGTACAATGAGCAGTTCTTC. Based on the CDR3 plus reference TRBV5-5 and TRBJ2-1, the full variable domain is DAGVTQSPTHLIKTRGQQVTLRCSPISGHKSVSWYQQVLGQGPQFIFQYYEKEERGRGNFPDRFSARQFPNYSSELNVNALLLGDSALYLCASSSGLAGGLGGYNEQFFGPGTRLTVL.

The CDR3 DNA follows: TGTGCCAGCACCCAGGATACGGAGCAGTTCTTC. Protein sequence: CASTQDTEQFF. The gene calls are TRBV2 and TRBJ2-1; D not certain. V was clipped by 7 bases and J by 10 bases, with 11 bases between them. The germline CDR1 and CDR2 sequences are SNHLY and FYNNEI. The CDR3 is 11 amino acids. Combining the CDR3 with reference TRBV2 and TRBJ2-1 gives the whole variable domain EPEVTQTPSHQVTQMGQEVILRCVPISNHLYFYWYRQILGQKVEFLVSFYNNEISEKSEIFDDQFSVERPDGSNFTLKIRSTKLEDSAMYFCASTQDTEQFFGPGTRLTVL.

The J gene is TRBJ2-1, the V gene TRBV7-9; 8 bases align to TRBD1. V shed 1 base, J shed 6 bases, and the junction held 5 bases outside the gene matches. CDR1 and CDR2 from the germline V gene are SEHNR and FQNEAQ (reference sequence). There are 15 residues in the CDR3. The CDR3 bases are TGTGCCAGCAGCTTAGGAGTAGGACAGGGCAATGAGCAGTTCTTC. Protein: CASSLGVGQGNEQFF.

The J gene is TRBJ2-1, the V gene TRBV10-3; 15 nucleotides align to TRBD2. There are 17 residues in the CDR3. CDR1 is ENHRY, CDR2 SYGVKD, per germline. V trimming: 6 bases; J trimming: 6 bases; junction bases outside the gene matches: 9. This CDR3 reads CAIRRGTSGGPSNEQFF. The CDR3 DNA reads TGTGCCATCAGGCGGGGGACTAGCGGGGGGCCCAGCAATGAGCAGTTCTTC.

This chain links TRBV4-1 with TRBJ1-4; possibly TRBD1 for D (5 bases). The V end was cut by 0 bases, the J end by 5 bases, with 13 bases between. Germline CDR1 and CDR2: MGHRA and YSYEKL. This CDR3 is built from 16 residues. The CDR3 loop is CASSQDGRGLNEKLFF. CDR3 sequence (DNA): TGCGCCAGCAGCCAAGATGGAAGGGGCTTGAATGAAAAACTGTTTTTT.

The chain couples TRBV19 to TRBJ2-2; D is uncertain. The V gene's germline CDR1 is LNHDA and CDR2 SQIVND (reference sequence). V lost 3 bases, J lost 3 bases, and 11 bases lay in between. This CDR3 is 15 amino acids long. The CDR3 is CASSIRVRYTGELFF. As DNA, the CDR3 is TGTGCCAGTAGTATTAGGGTACGGTACACCGGGGAGCTGTTTTTT.